The rows below give T cell receptor beta chains drawn from one sample of a study of cytomegalovirus exposure and HLA in healthy donors. The assay was immunoSEQ multiplex PCR, and TCRdb's table has in-frame clones only and misses some. Its table records roughly 100,000 clones. Sample: PBMCs. The source is a man aged 50 to 60 in good health and CMV-seronegative. Both conserved end residues are part of each CDR3. A D gene is named only where the DNA matches it firmly. Size values are once, few and many counts, or a class for expanded clones, and some rows have none.

j_call,d_call,clone_size,v_call,cdr3_nt,cdr3_aa
TRBJ2-7,-,medium-sized,TRBV6-1,TGTGCCAGCCGGGGGTCGAACTTATCTCGCGAGCAGTACTTC,CASRGSNLSREQYF
TRBJ2-1,TRBD2,-,TRBV9,TGTGCCAGCAGCGCCCTGACTAGCGGGGGAACCTCCTACAATGAGCAGTTCTTC,CASSALTSGGTSYNEQFF
TRBJ1-5,TRBD1,-,TRBV18,TGTGCCAGCTCTCCGACAGGGGATCAGCCCCAGCATTTT,CASSPTGDQPQHF
TRBJ2-3,-,-,TRBV5-1,TGCGCCAGCAGCTCCGCCGGGGGCACAGATACGCAGTATTTT,CASSSAGGTDTQYF
TRBJ2-7,TRBD1,-,TRBV4-1,TGCGCCAGCAGCCCGGGACAGGGAATGAGCGAGCAGTACTTC,CASSPGQGMSEQYF
TRBJ1-2,-,-,TRBV30,TGTGCCTGGAGACGGGGGGAAGGTAGATCGCTAGTCTATGGCTACACCTTC,CAWRRGEGRSLVYGYTF
TRBJ2-1,-,-,TRBV4-3,TGCGCCAGCAGCCCTTTTCAGCGGAGCTCCTACAATGAGCAGTTCTTC,CASSPFQRSSYNEQFF
TRBJ2-3,TRBD2,-,TRBV27,TGTGCCAGCAGTTTACGGAGTGTTAGCGGGGGCCCTATCACAGATACGCAGTATTTT,CASSLRSVSGGPITDTQYF
TRBJ2-7,TRBD1,-,TRBV5-5,TGTGCCAGCAGCTTGGGACAGGGTCGATTCGAGCAGTACTTC,CASSLGQGRFEQYF
TRBJ1-1,-,-,TRBV18,TGTGCCAGCTCACCACGTACGGGGGAAACTGAAGCTTTCTTT,CASSPRTGETEAFF
TRBJ2-6,-,-,TRBV7-9,TGTGCCAGCAGCCTTCTAGGAGGGGCCAACGTCCTGACTTTC,CASSLLGGANVLTF
TRBJ1-5,-,-,TRBV2,TGTGCCAGCAGTGACAAAAATAGCAATCAGCCCCAGCATTTT,CASSDKNSNQPQHF
TRBJ2-2,-,-,TRBV23-1,TGCGCCAGCAGTCAAGGTAGTCGGGGGACGAACACCGGGGAGCTGTTTTTT,CASSQGSRGTNTGELFF
TRBJ1-1,-,-,TRBV5-1,TGCGCCAGCAGCTTGGCGGGGGATAACACTGAAGCTTTCTTT,CASSLAGDNTEAFF
TRBJ2-7,-,-,TRBV9,TGTGCCAGCAGCGTCGGGGTGCGAGGCGAGCAGTACTTC,CASSVGVRGEQYF
TRBJ2-7,TRBD1,-,TRBV29-1,TGCAGCGTAGGGACAGGGGCCGAGCAGTACTTC,CSVGTGAEQYF
TRBJ1-1,-,-,TRBV18,TGTGCCAGCTCACCGCCTAGGAGGACTGAAGCTTTCTTT,CASSPPRRTEAFF
TRBJ1-2,TRBD1,-,TRBV6-5,TGTGCCAGCAGTTTACTCGGAGGACAGGGGTACTATGGCTACACCTTC,CASSLLGGQGYYGYTF
TRBJ1-2,-,-,TRBV7-9,TGTGCCAGCAGCTCCCGCCCGGAGGCCACTGGCTACACCTTC,CASSSRPEATGYTF
TRBJ2-7,TRBD2,-,TRBV7-8,TGTGCCAGCAGCTTACCCGGACTAGCGGGCAACGAGCAGTACTTC,CASSLPGLAGNEQYF
TRBJ2-7,-,-,TRBV5-4,TGTGCCAGCAGTGGCGGGGTACCCTACGAGCAGTACTTC,CASSGGVPYEQYF
TRBJ2-7,-,-,TRBV14,TGTGCCAGCAGCCCAACACAGGGACCCTCCTACGAGCAGTACTTC,CASSPTQGPSYEQYF
TRBJ2-2,-,-,TRBV28,TGTGCCAGCAGTTTGGCACAGCCTGCCGACACCGGGGAGCTGTTTTTT,CASSLAQPADTGELFF
TRBJ2-1,-,-,TRBV10-2,TGCGCCAGCATGGCGGGTGAGCAGTTCTTC,CASMAGEQFF
TRBJ2-7,TRBD2,-,TRBV15,TGTGCCACCAGCAGAGGGGCTAGCGGAGAATACGAGCAGTACTTC,CATSRGASGEYEQYF
TRBJ2-7,TRBD1,-,TRBV6-5,TGTGCCAGCAGTTCATTACAGGGGGAAGGGCGCAAGAAGCAGTACTTC,CASSSLQGEGRKKQYF
TRBJ2-3,TRBD2,-,TRBV5-1,TGCGCCAGCAACAGCGGGGAGACTAGCACAGATACGCAGTATTTT,CASNSGETSTDTQYF
TRBJ2-2,-,-,TRBV7-3,TGTGCCAGCAGCCCCAGCAGTAGGCTAGAGATTACCGGGGAGCTGTTTTTT,CASSPSSRLEITGELFF